The text below deals with one TCR beta chain. From the 5' RACE reads, TCRdb called clonotypes with MiXCR, one entry per CDR3 protein. This sample has more than 45,000 distinct CDR3 sequences, with roughly 5.2% found just once. Time point of the sample: sample taken at primary tumor resection. Whole RNA obtained from tumor, nontumor lung or frozen PBMC underwent sequencing without sorting. Trimming pared 3 bases from V and 0 bases from J, leaving 9 bases between. Looked up from germline, CDR1 is SGHTA and CDR2 is FQGNSA. The CDR3 runs 15 residues. The data are from a study of spatial heterogeneity in lung cancer.

This sequence joins TRBV7-2 and TRBJ1-3; tentative D call: TRBD1 (5 bases). The sample consisted of PBMCs, taken at surgery. The clonotype comes from a male donor with early-stage non-small cell lung cancer. The CDR3 is CASSLGDSSGNTIYF. CDR3 in DNA: TGTGCCAGCAGCTTGGGGGATTCCTCTGGAAACACCATATATTTT. The complete variable domain, with remaining parts taken from reference TRBV7-2 and TRBJ1-3, reads GAGVSQSPSNKVTEKGKDVELRCDPISGHTALYWYRQSLGQGLEFLIYFQGNSAPDKSGLPSDRFSAERTGGSVSTLTIQRTQQEDSAVYLCASSLGDSSGNTIYFGEGSWLTVV.